A single sample is the source of the 26 T cell receptor beta chains below, sequenced in a study of T-cell memory formation after mild COVID-19 (dated by TCRdb to the early 2020s). The library relied on 5' RACE. TCRdb names Illumina NovaSeq 6000 as the instrument used. Starting from the raw public reads, TCRdb applied fastp trimming at Q25, assembled clones with MiXCR and retained in-frame beta chains. When rows share a CDR3 protein, they turn into one entry using the most common DNA and genes. The sample table records hundreds of thousands of distinct CDR3 sequences; about a fifth of these occur just once. 8.4% of the sample lies in the top ten. The sample taken for sequencing was PBMCs or a T cell subset sorted from them (not recorded which). Source of these receptors: an adult woman who had mild COVID-19 (a few samples of this study predate the infection). The sample titles of this study are shuffled in the database, so cell type and time point are left out; the donor was told from shared clones.

The chain couples TRBV29-1 to TRBJ2-7, with D perhaps matching TRBD1 (5 bases). Germline V gene lookup returns CDR1 SQVTM and CDR2 ANQGSEA. The CDR3 runs to 14 residues. The V end lost 4 bases, the J end lost 3 bases, and 16 bases lay between the germline ends. CDR3 DNA sequence: TGCAGCGTTGTGGGCAGGGAAAATCACTACGAGCAGTACTTC. It codes for CSVVGRENHYEQYF.

This clonotype came up a few times. V gene TRBV25-1 combines with J gene TRBJ2-5, with D possibly being TRBD2 (5 bases). Trimming removed 1 base from V and 5 bases from J, with 14 bases in between. CDR3 length: 15 residues. Germline CDR1 is MGHDK and CDR2 is SYGVNS. The CDR3 loop reads CASSEWVGGSETQYF. CDR3 DNA: TGTGCCAGCAGTGAATGGGTCGGAGGTAGTGAGACCCAGTACTTC.

This clonotype was picked up a small number of times. This chain links TRBV3-1 with TRBJ2-7; D not resolved. The CDR3 is 12 amino acids. The germline V gene encodes CDR1 LGHDT and CDR2 YNNKEL (reference sequence). Trimming pared 0 bases from V and 4 bases from J, leaving 4 bases between. The CDR3 nucleotides read TGTGCCAGCAGCCAAGATACGTACGAGCAGTACTTC. Amino acid sequence: CASSQDTYEQYF.

The gene calls are TRBV27 and TRBJ1-1; D may be TRBD1 (5 bases). The CDR3 loop spans 13 amino acids. V lost 3 bases and J 9 bases, leaving 14 bases between the germline ends. The germline V gene encodes CDR1 MNHEY and CDR2 SMNVEV (reference sequence). CDR3 nucleotides: TGTGCCAGCAGTTTGATGGGACGGGGGAAAGCTTTCTTT. Translating gives CASSLMGRGKAFF.

The chain links TRBV6-1 to TRBJ1-2; perhaps TRBD1 as D (6 bases). The germline V gene encodes CDR1 MNHNS and CDR2 SASEGT. V gave up 1 base and J gave up 5 bases, with 8 bases separating them. This CDR3 is 13 amino acids long. This chain's CDR3 is CASSEGQVYGYTF. The CDR3, as DNA: TGTGCCAGCAGTGAAGGACAGGTTTATGGCTACACCTTC.

The table lists this clonotype with a few counts. J is TRBJ1-2 and V is TRBV27; weak D call: TRBD1 (5 bases). The CDR3 contains 15 residues. V dropped 5 bases and J dropped 2 bases, with 15 bases sitting between them. The germline V gene encodes CDR1 MNHEY and CDR2 SMNVEV (reference sequence). CDR3 DNA: TGTGCCAGCAGTCCCACCCGGGGGGTAAACTATGGCTACACCTTC. Residues: CASSPTRGVNYGYTF.

The chain recombines TRBV10-3 with TRBJ2-2, with 7 bases identical to TRBD1. This CDR3 is 15 amino acids long. Per the germline V gene, CDR1 is ENHRY and CDR2 is SYGVKD. V was pared by 5 bases and J by 4 bases, with 7 bases of the junction left unmatched. The CDR3 bases are TGTGCCATCAGTAAAGCAGGGGGAGTCACCGGGGAGCTGTTTTTT. As protein: CAISKAGGVTGELFF.

This sequence joins TRBV13 and TRBJ2-1, with D hard to call. The V gene's germline CDR1 is PRHDT and CDR2 FYEKMQ (reference sequence). The germline V and J ends were trimmed by 5 bases and 0 bases, with 14 bases remaining between them. The CDR3 has 16 residues. The CDR3 DNA sequence: TGTGCCAGCAGCAGTTCGAACCCGTACTCCTACAATGAGCAGTTCTTC. As protein: CASSSSNPYSYNEQFF.

This clonotype has just a few counts. In DNA form, the CDR3 reads TGTGCCAGCAGCTACCGGACTAGCGGGGGTAACTTCCAAGAGACCCAGTACTTC. Translation gives CASSYRTSGGNFQETQYF. The rearrangement links TRBV7-2 to TRBJ2-5, with TRBD2 matching 13 bases. Germline V gene sequence: CDR1 SGHTA, CDR2 FQGNSA. V shed 4 bases, J shed 1 base, and the junction held 9 bases outside the gene matches. This CDR3 has 18 amino acids. The whole variable domain, filled in from reference TRBV7-2 and TRBJ2-5, reads GAGVSQSPSNKVTEKGKDVELRCDPISGHTALYWYRQSLGQGLEFLIYFQGNSAPDKSGLPSDRFSAERTGGSVSTLTIQRTQQEDSAVYLCASSYRTSGGNFQETQYFGPGTRLLVL.

J is TRBJ1-6 and V is TRBV20-1; TRBD1 agrees at 8 bases. Trimming took 0 bases from V and 8 from J; bases not matched to a gene: 12. This CDR3 is 17 amino acids long. Per germline, CDR1 DFQATT and CDR2 SNEGSKA (reference sequence). CDR3: CSARDPLDRAWHSPLHF. As DNA, the CDR3 is TGCAGTGCTAGAGATCCCCTGGACAGGGCCTGGCATTCACCCCTCCACTTT.

The rearrangement uses TRBV6-6 and TRBJ2-7; weak D call: TRBD2 (5 bases). Trimming removed 2 bases from V and 5 bases from J, with 13 bases in between. Germline V lookup: CDR1 MNHNY, CDR2 SVGAGI (reference sequence). This CDR3 is 14 amino acids long. This CDR3 reads CASSYAQEANEQYF. Here the CDR3 DNA reads TGTGCCAGCAGTTACGCCCAGGAGGCCAACGAGCAGTACTTC.

This clonotype has a handful of counts. The chain has TRBV7-2 and TRBJ1-2, with a possible D match to TRBD1 (5 bases). CDR1 is SGHTA and CDR2 is FQGNSA in the germline V gene. The length of the CDR3 is 15 residues. The V end lost 7 bases, the J end lost 1 base, and 16 bases lay between the germline ends. CDR3 in amino acids: CASTLDVGGNYGYTF. Here the CDR3 DNA reads TGTGCCAGCACCCTAGATGTTGGGGGTAACTATGGCTACACCTTC.

The chain joins TRBV18 to TRBJ2-7; TRBD2 matches 13 bases. The CDR3 extends over 14 amino acids. The germline CDR1 and CDR2 sequences are KGHSH and LQKENI. The ends lost 3 bases at V and 6 bases at J; junction bases unmatched: 2. CDR3 DNA: TGTGCCAGCTCACCGGGACTAGCGGGGTTCGAGCAGTACTTC. Translated: CASSPGLAGFEQYF.

This clonotype showed up just a few times. The chain links TRBV19 to TRBJ2-1; D is unclear. V was clipped by 7 bases and J by 14 bases, with 15 bases between them. Per the germline V gene, CDR1 is LNHDA and CDR2 is SQIVND (reference sequence). This CDR3 spans 11 amino acids. CDR3 sequence (DNA): TGTGCCAGTATGTTCCAATTTACGAAGTTCTTC. Encoded protein: CASMFQFTKFF.

The chain employs TRBV12-3 or TRBV12-4 and TRBJ2-1; weak D call: TRBD1 (6 bases). The CDR3 is 14 amino acids. With 9 bases removed from V and 1 base from J, the gap between germline ends came to 13 bases. The CDR3 coding sequence is TGTGCCAGTAAGGGGGACGCGTCCTACAATGAGCAGTTCTTC. The encoded protein is CASKGDASYNEQFF.

V gene TRBV14 combines with J gene TRBJ2-3, with D tentatively TRBD1 or TRBD2 (5 bases each). Germline V CDR1 and CDR2: SGHDN, FVKESK. This CDR3 region has 15 residues. V dropped 2 bases and J dropped 4 bases, with 13 bases sitting between them. As DNA, the CDR3 is TGTGCCAGCAGCCAAACGGGACCCGAGTCAGATACGCAGTATTTT. Amino acid sequence: CASSQTGPESDTQYF.

As DNA, the CDR3 is TGCGCCAGCAGCCCCCGGACCCCTGAGTACTCCTACAATGAGCAGTTCTTC. This translates into CASSPRTPEYSYNEQFF. The chain joins TRBV5-1 to TRBJ2-1; D call uncertain. The V gene's germline CDR1 is SGHRS and CDR2 YFSETQ. This CDR3 is 17 amino acids long. The V end was cut by 4 bases, the J end by 0 bases, with 17 bases between.

This clonotype occurred a few times. V and J are TRBV6-2 or TRBV6-3 and TRBJ2-1; no clear D gene. Germline lookup yields CDR1 MNHEY and CDR2 SVGEGT. This CDR3 is 14 amino acids long. The V gene lost 6 bases and the J gene lost 7 bases, with 16 bases spanning the gap. CDR3 amino acids: CASSETPQWNEQFF. In nucleotides, the CDR3 is TGTGCCAGCAGCGAAACCCCGCAGTGGAATGAGCAGTTCTTC.

The V gene is TRBV30, the J gene TRBJ2-2; D possibly uses TRBD1 or TRBD2 (6 bases each). The V gene lost 3 bases and the J gene lost 6 bases, with 14 bases spanning the gap. Germline-derived CDR1 and CDR2 are GTSNPN and SVGIG (reference sequence). The CDR3 runs 14 residues. The CDR3 here is CAWRAPGASGELFF. The CDR3 DNA is TGTGCCTGGAGGGCCCCGGGGGCATCCGGGGAGCTGTTTTTT.

The rearrangement joins TRBV15 to TRBJ1-4; D not resolved. With 1 base removed from V and 7 bases from J, the gap between germline ends came to 7 bases. Looked up from germline, CDR1 is LNHNV and CDR2 is YYDKDF (reference sequence). The CDR3 runs to 13 residues. In DNA, the CDR3 is TGTGCCACCAGCAGAGGGGCGGGTGAAAAACTGTTTTTT. Amino acid sequence: CATSRGAGEKLFF.

There are many counts of this clonotype. The rearrangement joins TRBV5-1 to TRBJ2-1, with 7 bases fitting TRBD2. This CDR3 is built from 15 residues. The V segment lost 5 bases and the J segment 0 bases; nucleotides outside the gene matches: 5. Germline-derived CDR1 and CDR2 are SGHRS and YFSETQ. DNA for the CDR3: TGCGCCAGCAGGCCTAGCGGTAGCTCCTACAATGAGCAGTTCTTC. It codes for CASRPSGSSYNEQFF.

The table lists this clonotype with a few counts. V is TRBV12-3 or TRBV12-4 and J is TRBJ2-7; no clear D. Between the trimmed V and J ends, which lost 6 bases and 2 bases, there was a span of 14 bases. The CDR3 runs 14 residues. This CDR3 reads CASSPQTETYEQYF. The CDR3 DNA is TGTGCCAGCAGCCCTCAAACTGAAACCTACGAGCAGTACTTC.

This clonotype was counted between two and nine times. The V call is TRBV11-3, the J call TRBJ2-1, with D maybe TRBD2 (6 bases). The CDR3 extends over 15 amino acids. Germline loops: CDR1 SGHNT, CDR2 YENEEA. With 5 bases removed from V and 4 bases from J, the gap between germline ends came to 15 bases. In nucleotides, the CDR3 is TGTGCCAGCAGCCCTGGGAGGACCTTATACAATGAGCAGTTCTTC. Its protein product is CASSPGRTLYNEQFF.

This chain uses TRBV30 with TRBJ2-1; tentatively, D is TRBD1 or TRBD2 (6 bases each). The CDR3 contains 13 residues. V shed 2 bases and J shed 9 bases, with 14 bases lying between them. Germline values: CDR1 GTSNPN, CDR2 SVGIG (reference sequence). CDR3 nucleotides: TGTGCCTGGAGTAGGGGGGCAGGGACTGAGCAGTTCTTC. It codes for CAWSRGAGTEQFF.

The rearrangement uses TRBV6-5 and TRBJ1-1; 7 positions agree with TRBD1. Looked up from germline, CDR1 is MNHEY and CDR2 is SVGAGI. The junction had 9 bases not matched to a gene; V was cut back by 5 bases and J by 0 bases. The CDR3 totals 16 residues. CDR3 sequence reads: CASSRTGAGMNTEAFF. The CDR3 DNA sequence: TGTGCCAGCAGTCGGACAGGCGCCGGGATGAACACTGAAGCTTTCTTT.

This chain uses TRBV24-1 with TRBJ2-2, with unresolved D. V lost 0 bases and J 4 bases, leaving 5 bases between the germline ends. Germline values: CDR1 KGHDR, CDR2 SFDVKD. The CDR3 contains 14 residues. CDR3 amino acids: CATSDLLRTGELFF. The CDR3 DNA reads as TGTGCCACCAGTGATTTGTTACGCACCGGGGAGCTGTTTTTT.